One sample yielded the 20 T cell receptor beta chains listed below, sequenced in a study of blood T cell repertoires in COVID-19 (dated by TCRdb to about 2020). Library method: the immunoSEQ multiplex PCR assay. TCRdb obtained this table from immuneACCESS and retained in-frame rearrangements with V and J assigned. These tables miss some clones; where compared with another copy, unresolved V genes account for less than half of the shortfall, and the remainder is unexplained. For this sample the table gives 200,000 to 300,000 clones, of which 75% to 90% were detected only once. The ten largest make up 8% to 9.5% of the sample. The sequencing sample was made of peripheral blood. The receptors shown here come from a human donor in a cohort sampled during active COVID-19.

This clone is a singleton in its sample. The chain has TRBV5-6 and TRBJ2-1; 8 bases fit TRBD2. Germline V lookup: CDR1 SGHDT, CDR2 YYEEEE. This CDR3 has 16 residues. V was pared by 0 bases and J by 6 bases, with 8 bases of the junction left unmatched. CDR3 nucleotide sequence: TGTGCCAGCAGCTTGGCGTCAGCGGGGGCCTCCAATGAGCAGTTCTTC. Protein product: CASSLASAGASNEQFF.

V is TRBV19 and J is TRBJ2-7; maybe TRBD1 (5 bases). The CDR3 spans 15 residues. Germline V gene lookup returns CDR1 LNHDA and CDR2 SQIVND (reference sequence). Trimming shortened V by 4 bases and J by 3 bases, and 16 bases separated the two germline ends. The CDR3 spells CASSTNPTDLYEQYF. The CDR3, as DNA: TGTGCCAGTAGTACCAACCCGACAGACCTCTACGAGCAGTACTTC.

This chain's CDR3 is CASSQGPGQTYEQYF. For the CDR3, the DNA is TGTGCCAGCAGCCAAGGTCCAGGCCAAACCTACGAGCAGTACTTC. The chain carries TRBV3-1 (or the pseudogene TRBV3-2) and TRBJ2-7; D unresolved. V shed 1 base and J shed 2 bases, with 12 bases lying between them. Per the germline V gene, CDR1 is LGHDT and CDR2 is YNNKEL (reference sequence). This CDR3 region has 15 residues.

J is TRBJ2-1 and V is TRBV11-1; 12 nucleotides align to TRBD2. Losses at the gene ends were 5 bases for V and 6 bases for J; bases not matched to a gene: 8. Germline V gene sequence: CDR1 SGHAT, CDR2 FQDESV (reference sequence). The CDR3 has 16 residues. The DNA for the CDR3 is TGTGCCAGCAGCGACAGGTGGACTAGCGGGACCAATGAGCAGTTCTTC. It yields the protein CASSDRWTSGTNEQFF. Drawing the rest from reference TRBV11-1 and TRBJ2-1, the complete variable domain is EAEVAQSPRYKITEKSQAVAFWCDPISGHATLYWYRQILGQGPELLVQFQDESVVDDSQLPKDRFSAERLKGVDSTLKIQPAELGDSAMYLCASSDRWTSGTNEQFFGPGTRLTVL.

The chain employs TRBV9 and TRBJ2-1, with TRBD2 matching over 13 bases. There are 18 residues in the CDR3. Trimming took 2 bases from V and 1 from J; bases not matched to a gene: 6. Per germline, CDR1 SGDLS and CDR2 YYNGEE. CDR3 sequence (DNA): TGTGCCAGCAGCGTTCTAGGGACTAGCGGGATTTCCTACAATGAGCAGTTCTTC. Its protein is CASSVLGTSGISYNEQFF.

The chain joins TRBV14 to TRBJ2-7; TRBD1 agrees at 7 bases. J gave up 2 bases and V 8 bases, and 6 bases lay outside the gene matches. Looked up from germline, CDR1 is SGHDN and CDR2 is FVKESK. The CDR3 is 13 amino acids. CDR3 region: CASRDSGAYEQYF. Here the CDR3 DNA reads TGTGCCAGCCGGGACAGTGGAGCCTACGAGCAGTACTTC. Drawing the rest from reference TRBV14 and TRBJ2-7, the complete variable domain is EAGVTQFPSHSVIEKGQTVTLRCDPISGHDNLYWYRRVMGKEIKFLLHFVKESKQDESGMPNNRFLAERTGGTYSTLKVQPAELEDSGVYFCASRDSGAYEQYFGPGTRLTVT.

The V and J genes are TRBV4-1 and TRBJ2-1; 7 nucleotides agree with TRBD2. The CDR3 contains 16 residues. Germline V CDR1 and CDR2: MGHRA, YSYEKL. Losses at the gene ends were 2 bases for V and 8 bases for J; bases not matched to a gene: 12. CDR3 DNA sequence: TGCGCCAGCAGCCAAAAGGCGGGGCGGGAGAAGGATGAGCAGTTCTTC. The encoded protein is CASSQKAGREKDEQFF.

This clone was seen just once. CDR3 DNA: TGTGCCAGCAGCTTAATCGGCGGGAGTTCTGACGGGGAGCTGTTTTTT. Its translation is CASSLIGGSSDGELFF. The chain carries TRBV7-3 and TRBJ2-2; 7 bases are shared with TRBD2. V shed 1 base and J 7 bases; nucleotides not matched to a gene: 9. This CDR3 is built from 16 residues. Germline loops: CDR1 SGHTA, CDR2 FQGTGA.

The V and J genes are TRBV3-1 (or the pseudogene TRBV3-2) and TRBJ1-6; no reliable D call. Germline V gene data show CDR1 as LGHDT and CDR2 as YNNKEL (reference sequence). V was pared by 2 bases and J by 7 bases, with 6 bases between. The CDR3 loop spans 13 amino acids. CDR3 in amino acids: CASSQKTNSPLHF. The CDR3 nucleotides read TGTGCCAGCAGCCAAAAGACAAATTCACCCCTCCACTTT.

The chain combines TRBV4-1 with TRBJ2-7, with 7 bases that match TRBD1. The V gene's germline CDR1 is MGHRA and CDR2 YSYEKL. Unmatched junction bases numbered 14, after V lost 3 bases and J lost 3 bases. The CDR3 consists of 17 residues. CDR3 bases: TGCGCCAGCAGCCAGACAACCGGGACAGCATACTACTACGAGCAGTACTTC. Protein: CASSQTTGTAYYYEQYF.

The V and J genes are TRBV5-1 and TRBJ2-2; a possible D gene is TRBD1 (6 bases). Deletions cut 5 bases from V and 4 bases from J, with 9 bases between. CDR3 size: 13 residues. The germline V gene encodes CDR1 SGHRS and CDR2 YFSETQ. DNA for the CDR3: TGCGCCAGCAGACAGGGCTCCACCGGGGAGCTGTTTTTT. This translates into CASRQGSTGELFF.

This clone was seen once. CDR3 in amino acids: CASSPTSGTGSNEQYF. The CDR3 DNA is TGTGCCAGCTCACCTACCTCCGGGACAGGGAGCAACGAGCAGTACTTC. This rearrangement joins TRBV18 to TRBJ2-7; 9 positions agree with TRBD1. Looked up from germline, CDR1 is KGHSH and CDR2 is LQKENI. The CDR3 covers 16 residues. V trimming: 3 bases; J trimming: 5 bases; junction bases outside the gene matches: 11.

There are a few counts of this clone. This rearrangement joins TRBV5-1 to TRBJ2-7; 12 bases are shared with TRBD2. Losses at the gene ends were 0 bases for V and 7 bases for J; bases not matched to a gene: 8. The CDR3 consists of 16 residues. The germline gives CDR1 SGHRS, CDR2 YFSETQ. In nucleotides, the CDR3 is TGCGCCAGCAGCTTGGCCCAGCTAGCGGGAGGGAGAGAGCAGTACTTC. Protein: CASSLAQLAGGREQYF.

This chain joins TRBV28 and TRBJ2-1, with a weak D call TRBD2 (6 bases). Germline-derived CDR1 and CDR2 are MDHEN and SYDVKM. Deletions cut 6 bases from V and 6 bases from J, with 21 bases between. The CDR3 spans 16 residues. CDR3 DNA: TGTGCCAGCAGCCTCGAGGGCCCAATGGGGGGCAATGAGCAGTTCTTC. Encoded protein: CASSLEGPMGGNEQFF.

The sample holds a few counts of this clone. The chain is built from TRBV5-1 and TRBJ2-7; 8 bases map to TRBD1. Germline V gene lookup returns CDR1 SGHRS and CDR2 YFSETQ. The V segment lost 0 bases and the J segment 4 bases; nucleotides outside the gene matches: 6. The CDR3 length is 15 residues. CDR3 region: CASSLGTGLTYEQYF. In DNA, the CDR3 is TGCGCCAGCAGCTTGGGGACAGGGCTCACATACGAGCAGTACTTC. Based on the CDR3 plus reference TRBV5-1 and TRBJ2-7, the full variable domain is KAGVTQTPRYLIKTRGQQVTLSCSPISGHRSVSWYQQTPGQGLQFLFEYFSETQRNKGNFPGRFSGRQFSNSRSEMNVSTLELGDSALYLCASSLGTGLTYEQYFGPGTRLTVT.

The chain uses TRBV12-2 and TRBJ2-1; TRBD2 is taken as the D call from the table, unchecked against the DNA. TRBV12-2 is an annotated pseudogene. This CDR3 contains 17 residues. For the CDR3, the DNA is TGTGCAAGTCGCTTAGCGCCAGGACTAGCGGGATACAATGAGCAGTTCTTC. Translation: CASRLAPGLAGYNEQFF.

The gene calls are TRBV6-5 and TRBJ1-3; the D is unclear. V gave up 7 bases and J gave up 1 base, with 8 bases separating them. Looked up from germline, CDR1 is MNHEY and CDR2 is SVGAGI. The CDR3 has 13 residues. The DNA of the CDR3 is TGTGCCAGCACCCCTACTTCTGGAAACACCATATATTTT. It yields the protein CASTPTSGNTIYF.

The CDR3 DNA reads as TGTGCCAGCAGTGACCTTCCCCTTAGCGGTGGAAGTCGCTCCTACGAGCAGTACTTC. Protein: CASSDLPLSGGSRSYEQYF. The rearrangement uses TRBV6-1 and TRBJ2-7; possibly TRBD2 for D (6 bases). The CDR3 has 19 residues. Trimming took off 3 bases at V and 0 bases at J, with 24 bases between the two ends. CDR1 is MNHNS, CDR2 SASEGT, per germline.

This chain joins TRBV20-1 and TRBJ2-7; 9 positions agree with TRBD2. Looked up from germline, CDR1 is DFQATT and CDR2 is SNEGSKA (reference sequence). V was pared by 3 bases and J by 4 bases, with 1 base of the junction left unmatched. The CDR3 contains 12 residues. CDR3 region: CSASSGSYEQYF. CDR3 sequence (DNA): TGCAGTGCTAGTAGCGGGAGTTACGAGCAGTACTTC.

This sequence joins TRBV7-8 and TRBJ1-5; a possible D gene is TRBD1 (5 bases). The CDR3 spans 14 residues. Germline V gene sequence: CDR1 SGHVS, CDR2 FQNEAQ. V shed 6 bases and J shed 3 bases, with 12 bases lying between them. The CDR3, as DNA: TGTGCCAGCAGTTCGGGGGGGTTCAATCAGCCCCAGCATTTT. Its translation is CASSSGGFNQPQHF. Full variable domain (remainder filled in from reference TRBV7-8 and TRBJ1-5): GAGVSQSPRYKVAKRGQDVALRCDPISGHVSLFWYQQALGQGPEFLTYFQNEAQLDKSGLPSDRFFAERPEGSVSTLKIQRTQQEDSAVYLCASSSGGFNQPQHFGDGTRLSIL.